Below are 18 T cell receptor beta chains sequenced from a single sample in a study of cytomegalovirus exposure and HLA in healthy donors (dated by TCRdb to the late 2010s). The library was made by the immunoSEQ multiplex PCR assay. For the multiplex PCR, a mixture combining 60 forward primers for TCR Vbeta segments and 13 reverse primers for TCR Jbeta segments was used. What TCRdb holds here is the immuneACCESS table cut down to in-frame rearrangements. Part of the clones is not present; checked against another copy, under half of the missing clones reflect an unresolved V gene, and the others are unexplained. This sample holds about 120,000 clones; around two thirds were observed only once. The ten largest clones add up to 8.2% of the sample. Sequenced: PBMCs. Every receptor here comes from a woman between 40 and 50 years old in good health and CMV-seropositive.

The chain uses TRBV4-1 and TRBJ1-3, with no clear D. Trimming shortened V by 4 bases and J by 2 bases, and 9 bases separated the two germline ends. The CDR3 is 14 residues long. From germline, CDR1 is MGHRA and CDR2 YSYEKL. The CDR3 region has the DNA TGCGCCAGCAGCCCGGAGATAACTGGAAACACCATATATTTT. It specifies CASSPEITGNTIYF.

The chain uses TRBV5-6 and TRBJ2-1, with unresolved D. CDR1 and CDR2 from the germline V gene are SGHDT and YYEEEE. Trimming took off 2 bases at V and 9 bases at J, with 6 bases between the two ends. There are 11 residues in the CDR3. DNA of the CDR3: TGTGCCAGCAGCTTCAGGCTTGAGCAGTTCTTC. This sequence encodes CASSFRLEQFF.

The table lists this clone with a few counts. The gene calls are TRBV6-6 and TRBJ2-7, with TRBD1 matching 7 bases. CDR1 is MNHNY, CDR2 SVGAGI, per germline (reference sequence). The trim removed 6 bases at V and 1 base at J, leaving 3 bases unmatched. The CDR3 sequence is 13 residues long. The CDR3 DNA reads as TGTGCCAGCAGCCGGGACAGATCCTACGAGCAGTACTTC. This translates into CASSRDRSYEQYF.

In DNA, the CDR3 is TGTGCCAGCAGCTTGGCGACAGGGGGCAGAGGTTCACCCCTCCACTTT. Translating gives CASSLATGGRGSPLHF. The rearrangement uses TRBV7-9 and TRBJ1-6; 10 nucleotides line up with TRBD1. The CDR3 runs 16 residues. V gave up 3 bases and J gave up 9 bases; unmatched junction bases: 8. Germline values: CDR1 SEHNR, CDR2 FQNEAQ (reference sequence).

The V and J genes are TRBV7-9 and TRBJ1-2; D uncertain. CDR1 SEHNR and CDR2 FQNEAQ come from the germline V gene (reference sequence). The V end was cut by 5 bases, the J end by 2 bases, with 9 bases between. The CDR3 has 13 residues. CDR3 residues: CASSGSGNYGYTF. CDR3 in DNA: TGTGCCAGCAGCGGCTCAGGAAACTATGGCTACACCTTC.

The chain has TRBV19 and TRBJ1-1; no reliable D call. V lost 10 bases to trimming and J lost 5 bases, with 17 bases between them. The CDR3 totals 13 residues. Germline V gene sequence: CDR1 LNHDA, CDR2 SQIVND (reference sequence). The CDR3 DNA is TGTGCCACCCTCCGACAAGCTGGGACTGAAGCTTTCTTT. Translation: CATLRQAGTEAFF.

This clone appeared many times. This chain connects TRBV5-6 to TRBJ2-7; 13 bases align to TRBD2. Germline CDR1 reads SGHDT; CDR2 reads YYEEEE. The junction had 11 bases not matched to a gene; V was cut back by 6 bases and J by 2 bases. The CDR3 length is 17 residues. The CDR3 bases are TGTGCCAGCATCCGAAACATTGGACTAGCGGGGGCCTACGAGCAGTACTTC. Translation gives CASIRNIGLAGAYEQYF. The entire variable domain, with the rest obtained from reference TRBV5-6 and TRBJ2-7, is as follows: DAGVTQSPTHLIKTRGQQVTLRCSPKSGHDTVSWYQQALGQGPQFIFQYYEEEERQRGNFPDRFSGHQFPNYSSELNVNALLLGDSALYLCASIRNIGLAGAYEQYFGPGTRLTVT.

The chain recombines TRBV18 with TRBJ2-6; maybe TRBD1 (6 bases). Trimming pared 4 bases from V and 4 bases from J, leaving 11 bases between. The germline V gene has CDR1 KGHSH and CDR2 LQKENI. There are 15 residues in the CDR3. CDR3 region: CASSQTGLGANVLTF. The CDR3 bases are TGTGCCAGCTCACAAACAGGGTTAGGGGCCAACGTCCTGACTTTC.

The chain recombines TRBV19 with TRBJ1-2; D call uncertain. There are 11 residues in the CDR3. With 8 bases removed from V and 4 bases from J, the gap between germline ends came to 8 bases. The V gene's germline CDR1 is LNHDA and CDR2 SQIVND (reference sequence). CDR3 loop: CASLSGYGYTF. CDR3 nucleotides: TGTGCCAGTCTCTCGGGCTATGGCTACACCTTC.

The chain links TRBV7-2 to TRBJ2-1; 11 nucleotides line up with TRBD2. This CDR3 is built from 14 residues. The trim removed 5 bases at V and 15 bases at J, leaving 12 bases unmatched. Germline-derived CDR1 and CDR2 are SGHTA and FQGNSA. CDR3 sequence reads: CASSPTMLAGGLFF. The CDR3 DNA reads TGTGCCAGCAGCCCGACGATGCTAGCGGGGGGCCTGTTCTTC.

The rearrangement joins TRBV11-2 to TRBJ1-1, with TRBD1 identical over 7 bases. Germline V gene lookup returns CDR1 SGHAT and CDR2 FQNNGV. V lost 1 base, J lost 4 bases, and 3 bases stayed unmatched. The CDR3 contains 14 residues. The CDR3 nucleotides read TGTGCCAGCAGCTTAGTTAGGGGGCGCACTGAAGCTTTCTTT. Amino acid sequence: CASSLVRGRTEAFF.

The chain recombines TRBV6-5 with TRBJ2-7, with TRBD1 identical over 10 bases. The V gene end was trimmed by 9 bases and the J gene end by 5 bases; junction bases not matched to a gene: 10. From germline, CDR1 is MNHEY and CDR2 SVGAGI. The CDR3 covers 14 residues. This CDR3 is CASQTGGNRDEQYF. CDR3 DNA: TGTGCCAGTCAGACAGGGGGCAATCGGGACGAGCAGTACTTC.

This clone showed up just a few times. The chain carries TRBV7-9 and TRBJ1-2, with D maybe TRBD1 (5 bases). CDR1 and CDR2 (germline): SEHNR, FQNEAQ (reference sequence). This CDR3 is 13 amino acids long. V lost 8 bases to trimming and J lost 8 bases, with 18 bases between them. Written as DNA, the CDR3 is TGTGCCAGCGTCTACGGGGGGTTGGAGGGCTACACCTTC. Protein: CASVYGGLEGYTF.

The CDR3 is CASSNSGGAQETQYF. CDR3 nucleotide sequence: TGTGCCAGCAGCAATAGCGGGGGGGCCCAAGAGACCCAGTACTTC. This chain links TRBV5-4 with TRBJ2-5, with TRBD2 identical over 11 bases. The CDR3 has 15 amino acids. CDR1 and CDR2 from the germline V gene are SGHNT and YYREEE (reference sequence). The V and J ends lost 4 bases and 1 base, in that order; junction bases with no gene match: 3.

In nucleotides, the CDR3 is TGCGCCAGCAGCCCGGGGACAGGGAGCCGAGTAGCTGAAGCTTTCTTT. Its protein is CASSPGTGSRVAEAFF. This rearrangement joins TRBV4-3 to TRBJ1-1, with TRBD1 matching 9 bases. The CDR3 is 16 residues long. Trimming took 4 bases from V and 6 from J; bases not matched to a gene: 12. Germline CDR1 is LGHNA and CDR2 is YSLEER.

This clone has just one count. V gene TRBV6-1 combines with J gene TRBJ1-1; 8 nucleotides line up with TRBD1. Germline-derived CDR1 and CDR2 are MNHNS and SASEGT. CDR3 length: 16 amino acids. After removal of 2 bases from V and 4 bases from J, the junction contained 9 bases not matched to a gene. CDR3 bases: TGTGCCAGCAGTGAACTCCGACGGACAGGGCCCACTGAAGCTTTCTTT. As protein: CASSELRRTGPTEAFF.

The table lists this clone with a count of one. The chain joins TRBV7-2 to TRBJ1-1; no clear D. Germline values: CDR1 SGHTA, CDR2 FQGNSA. Trimming cost V 3 bases and J 4 bases, with 9 bases left between them. The CDR3 has 13 amino acids. CDR3 sequence reads: CASSFLPGTEAFF. The CDR3 DNA reads TGTGCCAGCAGCTTTCTTCCCGGCACTGAAGCTTTCTTT.

This chain links TRBV7-9 with TRBJ1-6; TRBD1 aligns across 12 bases. CDR1 and CDR2 from the germline V gene are SEHNR and FQNEAQ (reference sequence). V trimming: 1 base; J trimming: 14 bases; junction bases outside the gene matches: 6. The CDR3 consists of 15 residues. CDR3 loop: CASSLVGQGAGALHF. CDR3 DNA sequence: TGTGCCAGCAGCTTAGTGGGACAGGGGGCAGGCGCCCTCCACTTT.